Described below is a single T cell receptor (beta chain) sequence and its context. Using a J-beta primer mix together with a sample-barcoded 5' primer, a second PCR was run for roughly 7 to 12 cycles. TCRdb re-called the 5' RACE reads through MiXCR, storing one row per CDR3 protein. The repertoire holds roughly 550,000 distinct CDR3 sequences, with 24% as singletons. This entry comes from a study of blood T cells in healthy people across ages. Every donor gave ten milliliters of peripheral blood. Trimming left V 6 bases short and J 2 bases short, with 13 bases between. Germline V gene sequence: CDR1 PRHDT, CDR2 FYEKMQ (reference sequence). The CDR3 extends over 14 amino acids. The same sample was also studied in work on T cells of mothers and their children. This second study says: In this cohort, donors were a few healthy Caucasian mothers plus their six children. Each child contributed around 3 million TCR beta CDR3 reads, while each mother contributed over 8.5 million.

This TCR was sampled from a boy younger than 18 in good health. V usage is TRBV13 and J usage is TRBJ2-5, with unresolved D. The sample consisted of blood. CDR3 DNA: TGTGCCAGCAGTCCCAGACGAGAACAAGAGACCCAGTACTTC. It yields the protein CASSPRREQETQYF. Together with reference TRBV13 and TRBJ2-5, the CDR3 gives the full variable domain: AAGVIQSPRHLIKEKRETATLKCYPIPRHDTVYWYQQGPGQDPQFLISFYEKMQSDKGSIPDRFSAQQFSDYHSELNMSSLELGDSALYFCASSPRREQETQYFGPGTRLLVL.